Shown below are 30 T cell receptor beta chains from a single sample sequenced in a study of OX40 agonist ivuxolimab in advanced cancers. The method was immunoSEQ multiplex PCR; TCRdb's version includes in-frame clones alone and lacks a portion of them. The sample lists roughly 45,000 clones, 75% to 80% occurring once. Sample: CD4+ or CD8+ T cells sorted from blood, taken in a trial of the OX40 agonist ivuxolimab. These receptors all come from an adult with an advanced solid tumor such as melanoma, head and neck, liver or kidney cancer.

This clone was counted only a few times. V and J are TRBV7-2 and TRBJ1-2; 7 bases align to TRBD1. The trim removed 6 bases at V and 4 bases at J, leaving 5 bases unmatched. CDR3 length equals 13 residues. Germline CDR1 and CDR2: SGHTA and FQGNSA. CDR3 nucleotides: TGTGCCAGCAGGCCAACAGGGGCCTATGGCTACACCTTC. Residues: CASRPTGAYGYTF.

V is TRBV5-4 and J is TRBJ1-6; 9 nucleotides line up with TRBD1. Trimming cost V 2 bases and J 9 bases; bases outside gene matches: 6. The CDR3 runs to 15 residues. CDR1 and CDR2 from the germline V gene are SGHNT and YYREEE (reference sequence). In nucleotides, the CDR3 is TGTGCCAGCAGCTTAACAGGGGGCGCGGGTTCACCCCTCCACTTT. Translated: CASSLTGGAGSPLHF.

The chain is built from TRBV7-2 and TRBJ2-5; D perhaps matches TRBD1 (6 bases). CDR1 is SGHTA, CDR2 FQGNSA, per germline. Trimming removed 5 bases from V and 4 bases from J, with 26 bases in between. CDR3 length: 18 residues. CDR3 DNA: TGTGCCAGCAGCGCCAATGGCGTATTGCGAGGGGGTTCAGAGACCCAGTACTTC. The encoded protein is CASSANGVLRGGSETQYF. The whole variable domain, filled in from reference TRBV7-2 and TRBJ2-5, reads GAGVSQSPSNKVTEKGKDVELRCDPISGHTALYWYRQSLGQGLEFLIYFQGNSAPDKSGLPSDRFSAERTGGSVSTLTIQRTQQEDSAVYLCASSANGVLRGGSETQYFGPGTRLLVL.

The V call is TRBV5-1, the J call TRBJ1-1, with a tentative D call TRBD1 (5 bases). Germline loops: CDR1 SGHRS, CDR2 YFSETQ. The CDR3 consists of 13 residues. Deletions cut 3 bases from V and 3 bases from J, with 9 bases between. The CDR3 sequence is CASSSQGYTEAFF. The CDR3 nucleotides are TGCGCCAGCAGCTCTCAGGGTTACACTGAAGCTTTCTTT.

The genes are TRBV7-7 and TRBJ1-4, with D possibly TRBD1 on 5 matching bases. This CDR3 is 14 amino acids long. CDR1 SSHAT and CDR2 FNYEAQ come from the germline V gene (reference sequence). V was shortened by 5 bases and J by 1 base, with 8 bases between the two germline ends. Here the CDR3 DNA reads TGTGCCAGCAGCCCCGGGGGAACTAATGAAAAACTGTTTTTT. This translates into CASSPGGTNEKLFF.

This clone was seen more than once but under ten times. The chain couples TRBV18 to TRBJ1-1, with a weak D call TRBD1 (5 bases). The CDR3 is 14 amino acids. Per the germline V gene, CDR1 is KGHSH and CDR2 is LQKENI. Between the trimmed V and J ends, which lost 3 bases and 7 bases, there was a span of 15 bases. CDR3 region: CASSPVGRGNEAFF. CDR3 coding DNA: TGTGCCAGCTCACCGGTGGGGCGCGGGAATGAAGCTTTCTTT.

This sequence joins TRBV7-8 and TRBJ1-3; D is ambiguous. V lost 0 bases and J lost 0, with 6 bases in between. Germline CDR1 reads SGHVS; CDR2 reads FQNEAQ. The CDR3 is 15 residues long. As DNA, the CDR3 is TGTGCCAGCAGCTTAGCGCCCAGCTCTGGAAACACCATATATTTT. Protein sequence: CASSLAPSSGNTIYF.

A remark on this clone: At the DNA level, this CDR3 is encoded by other sequences in the same sample as well. The rearrangement joins TRBV7-2 to TRBJ2-5, with D unresolved. Germline-derived CDR1 and CDR2 are SGHTA and FQGNSA. This CDR3 contains 13 residues. V lost 2 bases and J 5 bases, leaving 9 bases between the germline ends. CDR3 sequence reads: CASSLSLGETQYF. The CDR3 bases are TGTGCCAGCAGCTTATCATTGGGGGAGACCCAGTACTTC.

The genes are TRBV5-1 and TRBJ2-1; D might be TRBD1 (5 bases). The germline gives CDR1 SGHRS, CDR2 YFSETQ. CDR3 length equals 13 residues. V lost 4 bases and J 6 bases, leaving 11 bases between the germline ends. CDR3 sequence reads: CASSPLDINEQFF. In DNA form, the CDR3 reads TGCGCCAGCAGCCCCCTGGACATCAATGAGCAGTTCTTC.

This chain joins TRBV19 and TRBJ2-3; TRBD2 matches at 9 bases. The germline V gene encodes CDR1 LNHDA and CDR2 SQIVND (reference sequence). The CDR3 runs 16 residues. V gave up 5 bases and J gave up 0 bases; unmatched junction bases: 6. The CDR3 sequence is CASSLSSGTSTDTQYF. Written as DNA, the CDR3 is TGTGCCAGTAGTCTCTCTAGCGGGACTAGCACAGATACGCAGTATTTT. Full variable domain (missing parts from reference TRBV19 and TRBJ2-3): DGGITQSPKYLFRKEGQNVTLSCEQNLNHDAMYWYRQDPGQGLRLIYYSQIVNDFQKGDIAEGYSVSREKKESFPLTVTSAQKNPTAFYLCASSLSSGTSTDTQYFGPGTRLTVL.

The chain combines TRBV28 with TRBJ1-2, with 9 bases matching TRBD1. CDR1 and CDR2 (germline): MDHEN, SYDVKM. This CDR3 region has 15 residues. V lost 5 bases to trimming and J lost 4 bases; unmatched junction nucleotides: 8. CDR3 sequence reads: CASSLGQGISYGYTF. DNA of the CDR3: TGTGCCAGCAGTCTTGGACAGGGGATTTCCTATGGCTACACCTTC.

This clone has just one count. The CDR3 protein is CASARGGAGELFF. The CDR3, as DNA: TGTGCCAGCGCCCGGGGGGGAGCCGGGGAGCTGTTTTTT. V is TRBV6-1 and J is TRBJ2-2; 8 bases align to TRBD2. This CDR3 contains 13 residues. V lost 8 bases, J lost 6 bases, and 5 bases stayed unmatched. CDR1 is MNHNS, CDR2 SASEGT, per germline.

There are a few counts of this clone. The chain employs TRBV6-4 and TRBJ1-1; TRBD1 might be the D (5 bases). This CDR3 is built from 14 residues. Trimming left V 7 bases short and J 1 base short, with 13 bases between. Germline lookup yields CDR1 MRHNA and CDR2 SNTAGT. The CDR3 loop is CASKRTQENTEAFF. In DNA form, the CDR3 reads TGTGCCAGCAAAAGGACACAAGAGAACACTGAAGCTTTCTTT.

This clone was detected only a few times. The V and J genes are TRBV19 and TRBJ1-2; D is ambiguous. Germline values: CDR1 LNHDA, CDR2 SQIVND (reference sequence). V lost 2 bases to trimming and J lost 3 bases, with 7 bases between them. The CDR3 is 13 residues long. The CDR3, as DNA: TGTGCCAGTAGTATACAGGACTACTATGGCTACACCTTC. Protein: CASSIQDYYGYTF.

This clone was recorded a few times. The chain has TRBV6-6 and TRBJ2-3; 8 bases map to TRBD2. Germline V gives CDR1 MNHNY, CDR2 SVGAGI (reference sequence). The CDR3 spans 16 residues. Unmatched junction bases numbered 8, after V lost 2 bases and J lost 4 bases. The chain's CDR3 is CASSYGAGEAADTQYF. The CDR3 DNA sequence: TGTGCCAGCAGTTACGGAGCGGGAGAGGCGGCAGATACGCAGTATTTT.

The rearrangement joins TRBV29-1 to TRBJ1-5; TRBD1 aligns across 8 bases. V shed 7 bases and J 5 bases; nucleotides not matched to a gene: 7. Germline V CDR1 and CDR2: SQVTM, ANQGSEA. This CDR3 has 13 residues. The CDR3 protein is CSAIPTGDQPQHF. CDR3 in DNA: TGCAGCGCCATCCCGACAGGGGATCAGCCCCAGCATTTT. Full variable domain (rest looked up from reference TRBV29-1 and TRBJ1-5): SAVISQKPSRDICQRGTSLTIQCQVDSQVTMMFWYRQQPGQSLTLIATANQGSEATYESGFVIDKFPISRPNLTFSTLTVSNMSPEDSSIYLCSAIPTGDQPQHFGDGTRLSIL.

The chain joins TRBV29-1 to TRBJ2-7, with TRBD1 matching 7 bases. Germline CDR1 SQVTM, CDR2 ANQGSEA. This CDR3 region has 14 residues. Losses at the gene ends were 3 bases for V and 3 bases for J; bases not matched to a gene: 8. The CDR3 loop is CSVESSGQLYEQYF. The CDR3 DNA sequence: TGCAGCGTTGAGAGCTCGGGACAGCTCTACGAGCAGTACTTC.

The genes are TRBV30 and TRBJ1-5; TRBD1 agrees at 7 bases. The V gene end was trimmed by 5 bases and the J gene end by 6 bases; junction bases not matched to a gene: 4. The CDR3 length is 12 residues. Germline CDR1 and CDR2: GTSNPN and SVGIG (reference sequence). The CDR3 DNA sequence: TGTGCCTGGGGGAGGGACAGTCAGCCCCAGCATTTT. It yields the protein CAWGRDSQPQHF.

The V and J genes are TRBV5-5 and TRBJ2-7; 7 bases line up with TRBD2. V was clipped by 4 bases and J by 2 bases; unmatched bases: 6. Germline V CDR1 and CDR2: SGHKS, YYEKEE (reference sequence). The CDR3 loop spans 14 amino acids. The CDR3, as DNA: TGTGCCAGCAGCATCCGGGACTATGCCTACGAGCAGTACTTC. It specifies CASSIRDYAYEQYF.

Only one count was recorded for this clone. The chain recombines TRBV5-8 with TRBJ1-2; 8 bases map to TRBD1. With 7 bases clipped from V and 7 bases from J, the junction kept 9 bases outside the gene matches. Germline V gene data show CDR1 as SGHTS and CDR2 as YDEGEE. This CDR3 spans 13 amino acids. The CDR3 region is CASVKDRVSGYTF. CDR3 nucleotides: TGTGCCAGCGTCAAGGACAGGGTTAGTGGCTACACCTTC.

The V call is TRBV6-6, the J call TRBJ1-1, with 7 bases matching TRBD1. The CDR3 is 15 residues long. CDR1 is MNHNY, CDR2 SVGAGI, per germline (reference sequence). J was trimmed by 0 bases and V by 5 bases; bases with no gene match: 6. CDR3 sequence: CASSARGFLNTEAFF. The CDR3 DNA follows: TGTGCCAGCAGTGCCAGGGGGTTCCTGAACACTGAAGCTTTCTTT.

The chain has TRBV4-1 and TRBJ2-7, with 11 bases identical to TRBD1. Losses at the gene ends were 4 bases for V and 1 base for J; bases not matched to a gene: 6. This CDR3 spans 16 amino acids. Germline assignment: CDR1 MGHRA and CDR2 YSYEKL. CDR3 loop: CASSLRDRGASYEQYF. CDR3 nucleotides: TGCGCCAGCAGCCTCCGGGACAGGGGGGCATCCTACGAGCAGTACTTC.

The chain is built from TRBV6-6 and TRBJ1-4; D is possibly TRBD1 (6 bases). The ends were cut back, 5 bases at V and 7 bases at J, with 14 bases in the middle. Germline V lookup: CDR1 MNHNY, CDR2 SVGAGI (reference sequence). This CDR3 has 14 amino acids. The CDR3 loop is CASSQQGESEKLFF. The CDR3 DNA reads TGTGCCAGCAGTCAACAGGGTGAGAGTGAAAAACTGTTTTTT.

The CDR3: CAWTHDDRLYTGELFF. For the CDR3, the DNA is TGTGCCTGGACCCACGACGACAGGCTTTACACCGGGGAGCTGTTTTTT. V and J are TRBV30 and TRBJ2-2; tentative D call: TRBD1 (6 bases). This CDR3 is built from 16 residues. V lost 4 bases to trimming and J lost 3 bases, with 18 bases between them. Germline V gene data show CDR1 as GTSNPN and CDR2 as SVGIG (reference sequence).

Concerning this clone itself: Other nucleotide sequences in the sample specify the same CDR3. V and J are TRBV6-6 and TRBJ2-2; D remains unclear. CDR1 and CDR2 from the germline V gene are MNHNY and SVGAGI (reference sequence). V lost 4 bases to trimming and J lost 0 bases, with 3 bases between them. The CDR3 sequence is 13 residues long. The DNA for the CDR3 is TGTGCCAGCAGTTCATCGAACACCGGGGAGCTGTTTTTT. Amino acid sequence: CASSSSNTGELFF.

This clone was seen a handful of times. The J gene is TRBJ2-6, the V gene TRBV6-4; the match to TRBD2 covers 10 bases. Trimming removed 4 bases from V and 0 bases from J; junction bases left unmatched: 0. The CDR3 has 16 amino acids. The germline V gene has CDR1 MRHNA and CDR2 SNTAGT. CDR3 sequence: CASSGTSGSGANVLTF. CDR3 sequence (DNA): TGTGCCAGCAGTGGGACTAGCGGCTCTGGGGCCAACGTCCTGACTTTC.

The V gene is TRBV6-5, the J gene TRBJ1-2; tentatively, D is TRBD1 (5 bases). Between the trimmed V and J ends, which lost 6 bases and 0 bases, there was a span of 11 bases. Germline V CDR1 and CDR2: MNHEY, SVGAGI. This CDR3 has 14 residues. CDR3 residues: CASRAGGANYGYTF. The CDR3 DNA follows: TGTGCCAGCAGGGCCGGGGGGGCTAACTATGGCTACACCTTC.

The rearrangement uses TRBV5-5 and TRBJ2-7; D may correspond to TRBD1 or TRBD2 (6 bases each). CDR3 length: 15 residues. V lost 0 bases and J 1 base, leaving 11 bases between the germline ends. Looked up from germline, CDR1 is SGHKS and CDR2 is YYEKEE (reference sequence). The CDR3 DNA is TGTGCCAGCAGCTTGGCGGGGGCGAGGTCCTACGAGCAGTACTTC. The encoded protein is CASSLAGARSYEQYF.

This clone was seen a handful of times. The chain carries TRBV19 and TRBJ2-2; TRBD2 matches at 10 bases. Germline V gene sequence: CDR1 LNHDA, CDR2 SQIVND (reference sequence). The trim removed 3 bases at V and 6 bases at J, leaving 7 bases unmatched. This CDR3 comprises 16 residues. The CDR3 DNA reads TGTGCCAGTAGTATGGGCCTAGCGGGAGTCCCCGGGGAGCTGTTTTTT. Protein sequence: CASSMGLAGVPGELFF.

In this sample, this clone turned up a few times. The chain links TRBV5-1 to TRBJ2-7; tentatively, D is TRBD1 (6 bases). The CDR3 is 15 residues long. Germline CDR1 SGHRS, CDR2 YFSETQ. Trimming removed 1 base from V and 5 bases from J, with 16 bases in between. The DNA of the CDR3 is TGCGCCAGCAGCTTGTTATCCCCAGGGGCCGACGAGCAGTACTTC. Translation: CASSLLSPGADEQYF.